These T cell receptor beta chains were read from a single sample in a study of CD8 T cells in Susac syndrome. TCRdb ran MiXCR on the immunoSEQ multiplex PCR reads and lists one entry per CDR3 protein. The sample lists about 300,000 distinct CDR3 sequences, around nine tenths occurring once. Sequenced material: CD8+ T cells from PBMCs. The receptors originated from a human donor with multiple sclerosis. CDR3s include the opening cysteine and the closing phenylalanine or tryptophan. A D gene is named only where the DNA matches it firmly. Expanded clones get a size class; other rows say once, few or many, or leave the size out.

v_call: TRBV6-1; j_call: TRBJ2-1; d_call: .; clone_size: .; cdr3_nt: TGTGCCAGCAGTGTGGGATTGGGGGGCAAGTACAATGAGCAGTTCTTC; cdr3_aa: CASSVGLGGKYNEQFF
v_call: TRBV7-2; j_call: TRBJ2-1; d_call: .; clone_size: .; cdr3_nt: TGTGCCAGCAGCTTAGTTCTTGCCAGCGGCCCCTACAATGAGCAGTTCTTC; cdr3_aa: CASSLVLASGPYNEQFF
v_call: TRBV28; j_call: TRBJ2-5; d_call: .; clone_size: once; cdr3_nt: TGTGCCAGCAGTTTAGGAAGCTTCTACTTC; cdr3_aa: CASSLGSFYF
v_call: TRBV10-3; j_call: TRBJ2-7; d_call: TRBD1; clone_size: .; cdr3_nt: TGTGCCATCAGTGCGGGGCAGGGGGTTAACGAGCAGTACTTC; cdr3_aa: CAISAGQGVNEQYF
v_call: TRBV28; j_call: TRBJ1-4; d_call: .; clone_size: .; cdr3_nt: TGTGCCAGCAGTCCCGGGGAAAAACTGTTTTTT; cdr3_aa: CASSPGEKLFF
v_call: TRBV15; j_call: TRBJ2-3; d_call: TRBD2; clone_size: .; cdr3_nt: TGTGCCACCAGCGGAGCCGGGACTAGCGGGATCGATACGCAGTATTTT; cdr3_aa: CATSGAGTSGIDTQYF
v_call: TRBV2; j_call: TRBJ1-4; d_call: .; clone_size: .; cdr3_nt: TGTGCCAGCAGTGATTCTATGAATGAAAAACTGTTTTTT; cdr3_aa: CASSDSMNEKLFF
v_call: TRBV3-1; j_call: TRBJ2-7; d_call: TRBD1; clone_size: .; cdr3_nt: TGTGCCAGCAGCTCAGGTCCGACAGGGAATACCCACGAGCAGTACTTC; cdr3_aa: CASSSGPTGNTHEQYF
v_call: TRBV20-1; j_call: TRBJ2-1; d_call: .; clone_size: once; cdr3_nt: TGCAGTGCTAGGGAGAAGGCGCGACTAGACTACAATGAGCAGTTCTTC; cdr3_aa: CSAREKARLDYNEQFF
v_call: TRBV7-9; j_call: TRBJ2-5; d_call: .; clone_size: few; cdr3_nt: TGTGCCAGCAGCTTTACCGGGCAAGAGACCCAGTACTTC; cdr3_aa: CASSFTGQETQYF
v_call: TRBV4-3; j_call: TRBJ2-1; d_call: TRBD1; clone_size: .; cdr3_nt: TGCGCCAGCAGCACAGGGGCTAGCTCCTACAATGAGCAGTTCTTC; cdr3_aa: CASSTGASSYNEQFF
v_call: TRBV7-8; j_call: TRBJ2-6; d_call: .; clone_size: .; cdr3_nt: TGTGCCAGCAGCTCAAACAGGGTCCCTGCCATCTCTGGGGCCAACGTCCTGACTTTC; cdr3_aa: CASSSNRVPAISGANVLTF
v_call: TRBV29-1; j_call: TRBJ1-1; d_call: .; clone_size: .; cdr3_nt: TGCAGCGTCGACGGGTTAGGAGGTTCGAACACTGAAGCTTTCTTT; cdr3_aa: CSVDGLGGSNTEAFF
v_call: TRBV28; j_call: TRBJ2-5; d_call: TRBD2; clone_size: .; cdr3_nt: TGTGCCAGCCTACCGACTAGGACTAGCGGGGGGCAAGAGACCCAGTACTTC; cdr3_aa: CASLPTRTSGGQETQYF
v_call: TRBV18; j_call: TRBJ2-7; d_call: .; clone_size: .; cdr3_nt: TGTGCCAGCTCACCGGGGGCTTTTCTCCCCACCCACTACGAGCAGTACTTC; cdr3_aa: CASSPGAFLPTHYEQYF
v_call: TRBV6-2/TRBV6-3; j_call: TRBJ2-3; d_call: .; clone_size: .; cdr3_nt: TGTGCCAGCAGCCCTCCGCACCATTCTAGCACAGATACGCAGTATTTT; cdr3_aa: CASSPPHHSSTDTQYF
v_call: TRBV7-6; j_call: TRBJ2-7; d_call: .; clone_size: few; cdr3_nt: TGTGCCAGCAGCACGGACATCACCCCCTACGAGCAGTACTTC; cdr3_aa: CASSTDITPYEQYF
v_call: TRBV5-5; j_call: TRBJ2-7; d_call: TRBD1; clone_size: once; cdr3_nt: TGTGCCAGCAACCCCGGCGGGACAGGGTCTGGCGAGCAGTACTTC; cdr3_aa: CASNPGGTGSGEQYF
v_call: TRBV24-1; j_call: TRBJ2-2; d_call: .; clone_size: .; cdr3_nt: TGTGCCACCAGTGGACAAGAGGGTTACCTCACCAGGGAGCTGTTTTTT; cdr3_aa: CATSGQEGYLTRELFF
v_call: TRBV7-9; j_call: TRBJ1-4; d_call: .; clone_size: .; cdr3_nt: TGTGCCAGCAGCTTAAATCCACTGGGAAATGAAAAACTGTTTTTT; cdr3_aa: CASSLNPLGNEKLFF
v_call: TRBV5-6; j_call: TRBJ1-1; d_call: .; clone_size: .; cdr3_nt: TGTGCCAGCAGCACTAACCTCAACACTGAAGCTTTCTTT; cdr3_aa: CASSTNLNTEAFF
v_call: TRBV15; j_call: TRBJ2-1; d_call: .; clone_size: .; cdr3_nt: TGTGCCACCAGCCAGGGTACTGAGCAGTTCTTC; cdr3_aa: CATSQGTEQFF
v_call: TRBV7-9; j_call: TRBJ1-1; d_call: .; clone_size: .; cdr3_nt: TGTGCCAGCAGCCCCTCGGCTCGAAGTGAAGCTTTCTTT; cdr3_aa: CASSPSARSEAFF
v_call: TRBV6-2/TRBV6-3; j_call: TRBJ1-1; d_call: .; clone_size: .; cdr3_nt: TGTGCCAGCAGTTATGCTTGGCCTGATGAAGCTTTCTTT; cdr3_aa: CASSYAWPDEAFF
v_call: TRBV7-2; j_call: TRBJ2-7; d_call: TRBD2; clone_size: .; cdr3_nt: TGTGCCAGCAGCCGGACTAGCGGGACCCATAACGAGCAGTACTTC; cdr3_aa: CASSRTSGTHNEQYF
v_call: TRBV5-6; j_call: TRBJ2-5; d_call: .; clone_size: .; cdr3_nt: TGTGCCAGCAGCTCTTCCGGGACCGCGTATCAAGAGACCCAGTACTTC; cdr3_aa: CASSSSGTAYQETQYF
v_call: TRBV28; j_call: TRBJ2-1; d_call: TRBD2; clone_size: .; cdr3_nt: TGTGCCAGCCTCGGGACTAACTACAATGAGCAGTTCTTC; cdr3_aa: CASLGTNYNEQFF
v_call: TRBV6-2/TRBV6-3; j_call: TRBJ2-1; d_call: .; clone_size: once; cdr3_nt: TGTGCCAGCGCGGGTGGGGAGCAGTTCTTC; cdr3_aa: CASAGGEQFF
v_call: TRBV11-2; j_call: TRBJ2-7; d_call: .; clone_size: .; cdr3_nt: TGTGCCAGCAGCCCCGGGACCCAAATTGTAGAGCAGTACTTC; cdr3_aa: CASSPGTQIVEQYF
v_call: TRBV12-3/TRBV12-4; j_call: TRBJ2-1; d_call: TRBD2; clone_size: few; cdr3_nt: TGTGCCAGCAGTCCTGGGACTAGCGGGATCGGTGAGCAGTTCTTC; cdr3_aa: CASSPGTSGIGEQFF
v_call: TRBV6-1; j_call: TRBJ2-5; d_call: .; clone_size: .; cdr3_nt: TGTGCCAGCAGTAAGACAGAACAAGAGACCCAGTACTTC; cdr3_aa: CASSKTEQETQYF
v_call: TRBV11-1; j_call: TRBJ2-6; d_call: TRBD1; clone_size: .; cdr3_nt: TGTGCCAGCAGCTTAGGGACAGGGGCGGCCAACGTCCTGACTTTC; cdr3_aa: CASSLGTGAANVLTF
v_call: TRBV29-1; j_call: TRBJ2-4; d_call: TRBD1; clone_size: .; cdr3_nt: TGCAGCGTTGAGGCTACCGGGACAGGGGAGGCCAAAAACATTCAGTACTTC; cdr3_aa: CSVEATGTGEAKNIQYF
v_call: TRBV2; j_call: TRBJ2-3; d_call: TRBD2; clone_size: .; cdr3_nt: TGTGCCAGCATTAAACTAGCGGGAGGCACAGATACGCAGTATTTT; cdr3_aa: CASIKLAGGTDTQYF
v_call: TRBV28; j_call: TRBJ2-5; d_call: .; clone_size: .; cdr3_nt: TGTGCCAGCAGTTCGCTTCCCGAGGTCCCCGAGACCCAGTACTTC; cdr3_aa: CASSSLPEVPETQYF
v_call: TRBV3-1; j_call: TRBJ2-1; d_call: .; clone_size: .; cdr3_nt: TGTGCCAGCAGCCAAGCCGCGAAAATGGATGAGCAGTTCTTC; cdr3_aa: CASSQAAKMDEQFF
v_call: TRBV27; j_call: TRBJ1-2; d_call: .; clone_size: .; cdr3_nt: TGTGCCAGCAGTTACCGCTTGAGGGATGGCTACACCTTC; cdr3_aa: CASSYRLRDGYTF
v_call: TRBV7-8; j_call: TRBJ2-2; d_call: .; clone_size: .; cdr3_nt: TGTGCCAGCAGCCCCGGAAGGACCCTCCCCCCGGGGGAGCTGTTTTTT; cdr3_aa: CASSPGRTLPPGELFF
v_call: TRBV4-3; j_call: TRBJ2-7; d_call: .; clone_size: .; cdr3_nt: TGCGCCAGCAGCGAGGGACTTGTGGCCGAGCAGTACTTC; cdr3_aa: CASSEGLVAEQYF
v_call: TRBV7-2; j_call: TRBJ1-5; d_call: TRBD1; clone_size: .; cdr3_nt: TGTGCCAGCAGCTTAGCGCCCAGGGGGGATCAGCCCCAGCATTTT; cdr3_aa: CASSLAPRGDQPQHF
v_call: TRBV19; j_call: TRBJ2-1; d_call: .; clone_size: .; cdr3_nt: TGTGCCAGTAGTATCATGGCTAGCGCCACAATGGGAAGCTCCTACAATGAGCAGTTCTTC; cdr3_aa: CASSIMASATMGSSYNEQFF
v_call: TRBV10-3; j_call: TRBJ2-2; d_call: TRBD1; clone_size: .; cdr3_nt: TGTGCCATCAGTGAAATAATGGGGACAGGGAACACCGGGGAGCTGTTTTTT; cdr3_aa: CAISEIMGTGNTGELFF
v_call: TRBV7-9; j_call: TRBJ1-1; d_call: .; clone_size: .; cdr3_nt: TGTGCCAGCAGCCGTCTCACTGAAGCTTTCTTT; cdr3_aa: CASSRLTEAFF
v_call: TRBV27; j_call: TRBJ2-1; d_call: TRBD2; clone_size: .; cdr3_nt: TGTGCCAGCAGTCCCCACTTCCTAGCGGGAGGCGACAATGAGCAGTTCTTC; cdr3_aa: CASSPHFLAGGDNEQFF
v_call: TRBV12-3/TRBV12-4; j_call: TRBJ2-5; d_call: .; clone_size: .; cdr3_nt: TGTGCCAGCAGGGTAGGGGGGCCCTCAGAGACCCAGTACTTC; cdr3_aa: CASRVGGPSETQYF